The TCR beta chain described here comes from a study of beta chain features in type 1 diabetes. From germline, CDR1 is SEHNR and CDR2 FQNEAQ (reference sequence). V gave up 2 bases and J gave up 6 bases, with 10 bases separating them. This CDR3 region has 14 residues. Expressed TCRB transcripts were sequenced after all isolated RNA was converted to cDNA. The method was immunoSEQ multiplex PCR; TCRdb's version includes in-frame clones alone and lacks a portion of them. The sample lists around 240,000 clones; under 70% were seen once. Blood was collected once per donor into heparin, averaging about 110 mL. In all sorted populations, purity surpassed 95%.

The sequenced sample was naive CD4+ T cells from blood. The sequence came from a man aged 30 to 45 in good health. The chain joins TRBV7-9 to TRBJ2-2; D gene ambiguous. As DNA, the CDR3 is TGTGCCAGCAGCTTACTCCCTAGAGCCGGGGAGCTGTTTTTT. Translation: CASSLLPRAGELFF.